The 27 T cell receptor beta chains presented below share a single source sample, sequenced in a study of blood T cell repertoires in COVID-19. Profiled with immunoSEQ multiplex PCR; TCRdb holds only in-frame clones, not every one. Of roughly 250,000 clones in the sample, 92% were seen once. Input material: peripheral blood. The receptors were sampled from a man aged 30 to 45 with COVID-19, enrolled during active disease.

This clone was seen a single time. This chain joins TRBV7-2 and TRBJ2-7; tentative D call: TRBD1 (6 bases). CDR1 and CDR2 from the germline V gene are SGHTA and FQGNSA. Trimming left V 3 bases short and J 0 bases short, with 15 bases between. The CDR3 is made up of 16 amino acids. The CDR3 loop reads CASSFPIIGGSYEQYF. The CDR3 nucleotides are TGTGCCAGCAGCTTCCCCATAATAGGGGGCTCCTACGAGCAGTACTTC.

This chain links TRBV4-1 with TRBJ2-1; 8 bases line up with TRBD2. In germline, CDR1 is MGHRA, CDR2 YSYEKL. The CDR3 loop spans 22 amino acids. J lost 4 bases, V lost 1 base, and 24 bases had no gene match. CDR3 protein: CASSQAEGTDPGGAVWYNEQFF. The CDR3 coding sequence is TGCGCCAGCAGCCAAGCGGAGGGGACCGATCCCGGGGGGGCGGTCTGGTACAATGAGCAGTTCTTC.

This sequence joins TRBV4-1 and TRBJ2-2; 10 nucleotides line up with TRBD2. The length of the CDR3 is 17 residues. Trimming removed 2 bases from V and 4 bases from J; junction bases left unmatched: 7. Germline assignment: CDR1 MGHRA and CDR2 YSYEKL. The CDR3 loop reads CASSQRSGGSITGELFF. The CDR3 DNA reads TGCGCCAGCAGCCAACGTAGCGGGGGGAGCATCACCGGGGAGCTGTTTTTT.

The chain combines TRBV12-3 or TRBV12-4 with TRBJ2-5; a weak D match, TRBD2 (6 bases). The CDR3 loop spans 13 amino acids. V was shortened by 7 bases and J by 7 bases, with 16 bases between the two germline ends. This CDR3 reads CASTPRVGGTQYF. DNA of the CDR3: TGTGCCAGCACTCCAAGGGTGGGGGGGACCCAGTACTTC.

This clone appeared a single time. The rearrangement uses TRBV9 and TRBJ2-1, with a weak D call TRBD2 (6 bases). Germline V gives CDR1 SGDLS, CDR2 YYNGEE. The CDR3 is 21 amino acids. Trimming removed 3 bases from V and 0 bases from J, with 28 bases in between. The CDR3 DNA reads as TGTGCCAGCAGCGGAGTGAAGCGGAACTCAAGTTTCGGGAGCTCCTACAATGAGCAGTTCTTC. Its translation is CASSGVKRNSSFGSSYNEQFF. Looking up the rest from reference TRBV9 and TRBJ2-1 gives the full variable domain: DSGVTQTPKHLITATGQRVTLRCSPRSGDLSVYWYQQSLDQGLQFLIQYYNGEERAKGNILERFSAQQFPDLHSELNLSSLELGDSALYFCASSGVKRNSSFGSSYNEQFFGPGTRLTVL.

The chain carries TRBV3-1 (or the pseudogene TRBV3-2) and TRBJ2-7; D is possibly TRBD2 (5 bases). The CDR3 spans 13 residues. The V and J ends lost 4 bases and 4 bases respectively, with 11 bases between them. The germline V gene has CDR1 LGHDT and CDR2 YNNKEL (reference sequence). The CDR3 DNA reads TGTGCCAGCAGCCCTCACTCGGGATACGAGCAGTACTTC. Its protein is CASSPHSGYEQYF.

This sequence joins TRBV4-1 and TRBJ1-1; 7 bases line up with TRBD1. The CDR3 is 12 residues long. With 2 bases clipped from V and 7 bases from J, the junction kept 1 base outside the gene matches. Germline V gives CDR1 MGHRA, CDR2 YSYEKL. The DNA of the CDR3 is TGCGCCAGCAGCCAACAGGGGGGTGAAGCTTTCTTT. Its translation is CASSQQGGEAFF.

The chain is built from TRBV11-2 and TRBJ1-6; 10 bases are shared with TRBD1. Germline V gene sequence: CDR1 SGHAT, CDR2 FQNNGV. This CDR3 has 17 amino acids. The V segment lost 5 bases and the J segment 3 bases; nucleotides outside the gene matches: 7. The CDR3 sequence is CASSTTTGGNYNSPLHF. CDR3 nucleotides: TGTGCCAGCAGCACGACGACAGGGGGCAACTATAATTCACCCCTCCACTTT.

The chain carries TRBV29-1 and TRBJ1-1; D gene unclear. V was shortened by 0 bases and J by 0 bases, with 8 bases between the two germline ends. The length of the CDR3 is 14 residues. Germline V gives CDR1 SQVTM, CDR2 ANQGSEA. The CDR3: CSVEEEDLNTEAFF. The CDR3, as DNA: TGCAGCGTTGAAGAGGAGGATTTGAACACTGAAGCTTTCTTT.

The rearrangement joins TRBV5-4 to TRBJ2-1; D is ambiguous. Trimming left V 4 bases short and J 8 bases short, with 19 bases between. This CDR3 has 15 amino acids. Germline-derived CDR1 and CDR2 are SGHNT and YYREEE (reference sequence). In DNA, the CDR3 is TGTGCCAGCAGCGCAGCAGGAAGACCGAGAGATGAGCAGTTCTTC. This gives the protein CASSAAGRPRDEQFF.

This rearrangement joins TRBV19 to TRBJ1-2; TRBD1 aligns across 12 bases. Germline loops: CDR1 LNHDA, CDR2 SQIVND (reference sequence). The CDR3 runs to 15 residues. Trimming took 7 bases from V and 4 from J; bases not matched to a gene: 7. CDR3 bases: TGTGCCAGTACTTTGGGACAGGGGGCACTCTATGGCTACACCTTC. Amino acid sequence: CASTLGQGALYGYTF. The full variable domain, its missing parts supplied by reference TRBV19 and TRBJ1-2, is DGGITQSPKYLFRKEGQNVTLSCEQNLNHDAMYWYRQDPGQGLRLIYYSQIVNDFQKGDIAEGYSVSREKKESFPLTVTSAQKNPTAFYLCASTLGQGALYGYTFGSGTRLTVV.

This clone turned up a few times. The chain links TRBV5-1 to TRBJ2-1, with 8 bases identical to TRBD1. V lost 4 bases to trimming and J lost 6 bases; unmatched junction nucleotides: 9. Germline V lookup: CDR1 SGHRS, CDR2 YFSETQ. The CDR3 contains 15 residues. In DNA form, the CDR3 reads TGCGCCAGCAGCCGGGCCCCCACAGGGGGCAATGAGCAGTTCTTC. Translated, it gives CASSRAPTGGNEQFF.

V gene TRBV12-2 combines with J gene TRBJ2-4; whether TRBD1, the table's D call, matches the DNA was not checked. TRBV12-2 has pseudogene status. The CDR3 spans 18 residues. This CDR3 is CASRLVRQGELAKNIQYF. The CDR3 nucleotides read TGTGCAAGTCGCTTAGTCCGACAGGGTGAATTGGCCAAAAACATTCAGTACTTC.

This chain joins TRBV4-1 and TRBJ1-5; TRBD1 might be the D (5 bases). Trimming removed 1 base from V and 4 bases from J, with 14 bases in between. The length of the CDR3 is 16 residues. Germline CDR1 reads MGHRA; CDR2 reads YSYEKL. CDR3 amino acids: CASSQGPLQGNQPQHF. CDR3 in DNA: TGCGCCAGCAGCCAAGGACCACTGCAGGGAAATCAGCCCCAGCATTTT.

The V gene is TRBV2, the J gene TRBJ2-7; 7 bases are a match to TRBD1. CDR3 length equals 15 residues. Trimming cost V 3 bases and J 0 bases; bases outside gene matches: 5. The germline V gene has CDR1 SNHLY and CDR2 FYNNEI. CDR3 nucleotides: TGTGCCAGCAGTGATTCCAGGGGGAGCTCCTACGAGCAGTACTTC. Its protein product is CASSDSRGSSYEQYF.

The chain carries TRBV2 and TRBJ1-3; TRBD1 matches at 8 bases. The CDR3 spans 15 residues. The J segment lost 4 bases and the V segment lost 6 bases, leaving 8 bases of the junction unmatched. Germline V gives CDR1 SNHLY, CDR2 FYNNEI. The CDR3, as DNA: TGTGCCAGCAGCAACCAGGGGGCGGGCGGAAACACCATATATTTT. Translating it yields CASSNQGAGGNTIYF.

The rearrangement links TRBV4-1 to TRBJ1-6; 7 positions match TRBD1. The CDR3 sequence is 17 residues long. Losses at the gene ends were 0 bases for V and 8 bases for J; bases not matched to a gene: 10. The germline CDR1 and CDR2 sequences are MGHRA and YSYEKL. The CDR3 loop is CASSQDSRRGRYSPLHF. Here the CDR3 DNA reads TGCGCCAGCAGCCAAGATTCAAGGAGGGGGCGGTATTCACCCCTCCACTTT.

DNA for the CDR3: TGTGCCAGCAGTACCGGCGGGGGAGGGCAAGAGACCCAGTACTTC. This sequence encodes CASSTGGGGQETQYF. The V call is TRBV25-1, the J call TRBJ2-5; TRBD2 matches 7 bases. Looked up from germline, CDR1 is MGHDK and CDR2 is SYGVNS. This CDR3 contains 15 residues. V lost 5 bases to trimming and J lost 2 bases; unmatched junction nucleotides: 8.

This clone was seen once. V usage is TRBV3-1 (or the pseudogene TRBV3-2) and J usage is TRBJ2-1, with 11 bases aligning to TRBD2. CDR1 is LGHDT, CDR2 YNNKEL, per germline (reference sequence). The CDR3 covers 17 residues. Trimming at V came to 4 bases and at J to 7 bases, leaving 12 bases not matched to a gene. The CDR3 region has the DNA TGTGCCAGCAGCCCCACCCTTAGCGGGGGGGCCAGGAATGAGCAGTTCTTC. Translating it yields CASSPTLSGGARNEQFF.

The J gene is TRBJ2-5, the V gene TRBV27; possible D gene TRBD1, 6 bases. Trimming removed 6 bases at V and 3 bases at J, with 14 bases between. Germline CDR1 MNHEY, CDR2 SMNVEV (reference sequence). CDR3 size: 14 residues. This chain's CDR3 is CASRPYRVEETQYF. In DNA, the CDR3 is TGTGCCAGCAGGCCCTACAGGGTGGAAGAGACCCAGTACTTC.

The rearrangement links TRBV5-6 to TRBJ1-1, with D uncertain. This CDR3 comprises 13 residues. V lost 6 bases and J lost 1, with 10 bases in between. Per germline, CDR1 SGHDT and CDR2 YYEEEE. The CDR3 DNA follows: TGTGCCAGCAACGGGAGAGGGAACACTGAAGCTTTCTTT. It specifies CASNGRGNTEAFF.

The gene calls are TRBV2 and TRBJ2-7; TRBD1 aligns across 8 bases. Trimming removed 2 bases from V and 5 bases from J; junction bases left unmatched: 5. The germline gives CDR1 SNHLY, CDR2 FYNNEI. This CDR3 has 14 residues. The CDR3 sequence is CASSEWLDRDEQYF. The CDR3 DNA is TGTGCCAGCAGTGAATGGCTGGACAGGGACGAGCAGTACTTC. The complete variable domain, with remaining parts taken from reference TRBV2 and TRBJ2-7, reads EPEVTQTPSHQVTQMGQEVILRCVPISNHLYFYWYRQILGQKVEFLVSFYNNEISEKSEIFDDQFSVERPDGSNFTLKIRSTKLEDSAMYFCASSEWLDRDEQYFGPGTRLTVT.

The V and J genes are TRBV4-1 and TRBJ1-4, with 7 bases fitting TRBD1. V shed 3 bases and J 5 bases; nucleotides not matched to a gene: 15. There are 18 residues in the CDR3. Germline CDR1 and CDR2: MGHRA and YSYEKL. The CDR3 bases are TGCGCCAGCAGCCATGACCCCGGGCGACAGGGCCTAAATGAAAAACTGTTTTTT. Translated: CASSHDPGRQGLNEKLFF.

The rearrangement joins TRBV2 to TRBJ1-5, with 10 nucleotides matching TRBD1. This CDR3 has 14 residues. Germline-derived CDR1 and CDR2 are SNHLY and FYNNEI. Trimming removed 4 bases from V and 6 bases from J; junction bases left unmatched: 3. The CDR3 is CASSGGQGSQPQHF. The CDR3, as DNA: TGTGCCAGCAGTGGGGGACAGGGGAGTCAGCCCCAGCATTTT.

This chain connects TRBV3-1 (or the pseudogene TRBV3-2) to TRBJ2-5; D is unclear. Between the trimmed V and J ends, which lost 0 bases and 4 bases, there was a span of 15 bases. CDR3 length: 16 amino acids. Germline V gives CDR1 LGHDT, CDR2 YNNKEL (reference sequence). The CDR3 DNA reads as TGTGCCAGCAGCCAAGATCAAAGCTATCCGCCAGAGACCCAGTACTTC. It specifies CASSQDQSYPPETQYF.

The chain has TRBV5-1 and TRBJ1-2; no clear D gene. Germline CDR1 SGHRS, CDR2 YFSETQ. V shed 4 bases and J shed 2 bases, with 6 bases lying between them. The CDR3 sequence is 12 residues long. CDR3 amino acids: CASSTTNYGYTF. The CDR3 DNA is TGCGCCAGCAGCACGACAAACTATGGCTACACCTTC. Full variable domain (rest looked up from reference TRBV5-1 and TRBJ1-2): KAGVTQTPRYLIKTRGQQVTLSCSPISGHRSVSWYQQTPGQGLQFLFEYFSETQRNKGNFPGRFSGRQFSNSRSEMNVSTLELGDSALYLCASSTTNYGYTFGSGTRLTVV.

V is TRBV5-6 and J is TRBJ1-6; 11 bases agree with TRBD1. CDR1 is SGHDT and CDR2 is YYEEEE in the germline V gene. After removal of 3 bases from V and 7 bases from J, the junction contained 3 bases not matched to a gene. The CDR3 contains 15 residues. CDR3 protein: CASSWGTGGNSPLHF. DNA for the CDR3: TGTGCCAGCAGCTGGGGGACAGGGGGAAATTCACCCCTCCACTTT.